The clone carrying this T cell receptor beta chain was recorded a few times. Antigen specificity is unknown. The record originates from a study of T cells in Graves' hyperthyroidism and ophthalmopathy. Germline V gives CDR1 LGHDT, CDR2 YNNKEL (reference sequence). V was cut by 6 bases and J by 5 bases, with 19 bases left in between. This CDR3 contains 15 residues. Study conclusions and caveats: Most thyroid-expanded clonotypes above 0.001 were also found in blood.

Ophthalmopathy patients had Clinical Activity Score at least 3, NOSPECS grade at least 4, duration under 3 months. PBMCs were collected from an approximately 9.2 ml volume of fresh peripheral blood. The CDR3 regions of TCR beta were amplified from RNA transcripts. The TCR CDR3 first-round RT-PCR relied on the HTBI primer set. From the multiplex PCR reads, TCRdb called clonotypes with MiXCR, one entry per CDR3 protein. The repertoire holds fewer than 750,000 distinct CDR3 sequences, with over 12% as singletons. The sample consisted of blood. This chain links TRBV3-1 with TRBJ1-2, with a tentative D call TRBD1 (6 bases). The clonotype was recovered from a woman aged 40 to 50 with Graves' ophthalmopathy. CDR3 in amino acids: CASSRDSRGAYGYTF. CDR3 DNA: TGTGCCAGCAGTCGGGACTCCCGGGGGGCATATGGCTACACCTTC.